This entry lists 24 T cell receptor beta chains sequenced from one sample in a study of blood T cell repertoires in COVID-19. Method: immunoSEQ multiplex PCR; TCRdb's copy keeps in-frame clones and lacks some. This sample has about 310,000 clones, with roughly 86% found just once. Sequenced: peripheral blood. The receptors derive from a woman between 50 and 59 years old who had recovered from COVID-19.

The V call is TRBV7-3, the J call TRBJ1-1; 7 positions match TRBD1. From germline, CDR1 is SGHTA and CDR2 FQGTGA. V gave up 4 bases and J gave up 4 bases; unmatched junction bases: 9. The CDR3 runs 15 residues. The CDR3 region is CASSSSQGVGTEAFF. DNA of the CDR3: TGTGCCAGCAGCTCGTCCCAGGGGGTGGGCACTGAAGCTTTCTTT. The whole variable domain, remainder taken from reference TRBV7-3 and TRBJ1-1, is GAGVSQTPSNKVTEKGKYVELRCDPISGHTALYWYRQSLGQGPEFLIYFQGTGAADDSGLPNDRFFAVRPEGSVSTLKIQRTERGDSAVYLCASSSSQGVGTEAFFGQGTRLTVV.

This chain joins TRBV7-8 and TRBJ2-7; D not resolved. V lost 0 bases and J lost 3, with 9 bases in between. CDR3 length: 14 amino acids. CDR1 is SGHVS, CDR2 FQNEAQ, per germline. CDR3 nucleotides: TGTGCCAGCAGCTTAGCAAGAGAATACTACGAGCAGTACTTC. Amino acids: CASSLAREYYEQYF.

V usage is TRBV11-2 and J usage is TRBJ2-7; 8 nucleotides agree with TRBD1. Looked up from germline, CDR1 is SGHAT and CDR2 is FQNNGV. V was clipped by 7 bases and J by 7 bases; unmatched bases: 12. The CDR3 is made up of 14 amino acids. CDR3 bases: TGTGCCAGCAAACTGACAGGGGAGGTAGGAGAGCAGTACTTC. It specifies CASKLTGEVGEQYF.

The chain combines TRBV5-4 with TRBJ1-1, with 9 bases lining up with TRBD1. Germline CDR1 is SGHNT and CDR2 is YYREEE (reference sequence). This CDR3 region has 14 residues. Germline trimming cut 7 bases from V and 6 bases from J; bases unmatched to any gene: 10. The CDR3 DNA reads as TGTGCCAGCGGCCCCCGGGACAGGGTGTCTGAAGCTTTCTTT. Encoded protein: CASGPRDRVSEAFF.

This rearrangement joins TRBV5-1 to TRBJ2-1; the D is unclear. V was shortened by 0 bases and J by 5 bases, with 6 bases between the two germline ends. The germline gives CDR1 SGHRS, CDR2 YFSETQ. The CDR3 has 13 residues. CDR3 in DNA: TGCGCCAGCAGCTTGGAGGAGAACAATGAGCAGTTCTTC. Translated: CASSLEENNEQFF. Based on the CDR3 plus reference TRBV5-1 and TRBJ2-1, the full variable domain is KAGVTQTPRYLIKTRGQQVTLSCSPISGHRSVSWYQQTPGQGLQFLFEYFSETQRNKGNFPGRFSGRQFSNSRSEMNVSTLELGDSALYLCASSLEENNEQFFGPGTRLTVL.

The rearrangement links TRBV30 to TRBJ1-2; perhaps TRBD1 as D (6 bases). The CDR3 length is 12 residues. Trimming pared 0 bases from V and 7 bases from J, leaving 9 bases between. The V gene's germline CDR1 is GTSNPN and CDR2 SVGIG (reference sequence). The CDR3 protein is CAWSVSGVGYTF. CDR3 DNA: TGTGCCTGGAGTGTATCAGGGGTTGGCTACACCTTC.

This rearrangement joins TRBV28 to TRBJ2-3; D gene unclear. This CDR3 is 13 amino acids long. Germline V gene sequence: CDR1 MDHEN, CDR2 SYDVKM. Trimming stripped 3 bases from V and 4 bases from J, with 8 bases between. The CDR3 sequence is CASSFPVPDTQYF. The CDR3 bases are TGTGCCAGCAGTTTTCCAGTCCCAGATACGCAGTATTTT.

The V gene is TRBV19, the J gene TRBJ2-2; D is possibly TRBD2 (6 bases). Trimming took 11 bases from V and 3 from J, leaving 22 bases between them. The CDR3 consists of 16 residues. Germline V gene sequence: CDR1 LNHDA, CDR2 SQIVND (reference sequence). In DNA, the CDR3 is TGTGCCTCCTCAGGAGGGGCCCTGTTTTACACCGGGGAGCTGTTTTTT. This sequence encodes CASSGGALFYTGELFF.

The chain couples TRBV5-6 to TRBJ2-7; maybe TRBD1 (6 bases). The V end was cut by 0 bases, the J end by 5 bases, with 12 bases between. CDR3 length: 14 amino acids. Germline V gives CDR1 SGHDT, CDR2 YYEEEE. This CDR3 is CASSLGRGRHEQYF. In DNA, the CDR3 is TGTGCCAGCAGCTTGGGCAGGGGACGCCACGAGCAGTACTTC.

This clone was recorded only once. This chain uses TRBV24-1 with TRBJ2-5, with a possible D match to TRBD1 (6 bases). CDR1 and CDR2 from the germline V gene are KGHDR and SFDVKD. The CDR3 consists of 13 residues. Trimming removed 4 bases at V and 5 bases at J, with 10 bases between. This chain's CDR3 is CATSEAGAETQYF. DNA for the CDR3: TGTGCCACCAGTGAAGCAGGGGCCGAGACCCAGTACTTC.

This CDR3 reads CASSELLASGELFF. CDR3 nucleotides: TGTGCCAGCAGTGAATTACTAGCAAGCGGGGAGCTGTTTTTT. The chain recombines TRBV2 with TRBJ2-2; maybe TRBD2 (6 bases). Germline V gives CDR1 SNHLY, CDR2 FYNNEI. This CDR3 region has 14 residues. V was clipped by 2 bases and J by 7 bases, with 11 bases between them.

The rearrangement joins TRBV28 to TRBJ1-5, with D maybe TRBD1 (5 bases). The CDR3 runs 14 residues. CDR1 MDHEN and CDR2 SYDVKM come from the germline V gene. Trimming stripped 7 bases from V and 12 bases from J, with 22 bases between. The DNA for the CDR3 is TGTGCCAGCACCAAACGGGGGGGGGAACTGGTCCAGCATTTT. It yields the protein CASTKRGGELVQHF.

The chain combines TRBV12-5 with TRBJ2-5; 9 nucleotides line up with TRBD2. With 5 bases clipped from V and 8 bases from J, the junction kept 3 bases outside the gene matches. There are 12 residues in the CDR3. CDR1 and CDR2 from the germline V gene are LGHNT and FRNRAP. The CDR3 nucleotides are TGTGCTAGTGGTGGGACTAGCAGAACCCAGTACTTC. It is translated as CASGGTSRTQYF.

This chain connects TRBV20-1 to TRBJ1-2; 9 bases match TRBD1. There are 15 residues in the CDR3. The trim removed 3 bases at V and 4 bases at J, leaving 9 bases unmatched. The germline V gene has CDR1 DFQATT and CDR2 SNEGSKA (reference sequence). CDR3 DNA sequence: TGCAGTGCTAGTTATCCCGGGACAGGGCTCTATGGCTACACCTTC. It is translated as CSASYPGTGLYGYTF.

The chain couples TRBV5-1 to TRBJ2-5, with TRBD2 identical over 12 bases. Germline CDR1 is SGHRS and CDR2 is YFSETQ. This CDR3 is 16 amino acids long. V shed 4 bases and J 5 bases; nucleotides not matched to a gene: 9. CDR3 amino acids: CASSPRLAGAGETQYF. The CDR3, as DNA: TGCGCCAGCAGCCCAAGACTAGCGGGAGCGGGCGAGACCCAGTACTTC. The whole variable domain, filled in from reference TRBV5-1 and TRBJ2-5, reads KAGVTQTPRYLIKTRGQQVTLSCSPISGHRSVSWYQQTPGQGLQFLFEYFSETQRNKGNFPGRFSGRQFSNSRSEMNVSTLELGDSALYLCASSPRLAGAGETQYFGPGTRLLVL.

This clone was seen a single time. This chain links TRBV9 with TRBJ1-6; D perhaps matches TRBD1 (5 bases). The CDR3 totals 15 residues. Trimming stripped 0 bases from V and 9 bases from J, with 13 bases between. Germline lookup yields CDR1 SGDLS and CDR2 YYNGEE. CDR3 nucleotide sequence: TGTGCCAGCAGCGTAGGGGGGGATCGTACTTCACCCCTCCACTTT. This sequence encodes CASSVGGDRTSPLHF.

This clone was seen more than once but under ten times. This sample includes further DNA sequences coding for the same CDR3. The V call is TRBV15, the J call TRBJ1-2; D possibly corresponds to TRBD1 (6 bases). This CDR3 region has 13 residues. CDR1 and CDR2 from the germline V gene are LNHNV and YYDKDF (reference sequence). Trimming took 0 bases from V and 6 from J, leaving 8 bases between them. In DNA, the CDR3 is TGTGCCACCAGCAGAGAAGAGGGGGATGGCTACACCTTC. Translated, it gives CATSREEGDGYTF.

Concerning this clone: Other DNA sequences in the sample encode the same CDR3. The chain carries TRBV28 and TRBJ2-7, with D possibly matching TRBD2 (5 bases). Deletions cut 4 bases from V and 3 bases from J, with 10 bases between. Germline values: CDR1 MDHEN, CDR2 SYDVKM. The CDR3 has 13 amino acids. The CDR3 loop is CASSSGGRYEQYF. The CDR3 DNA is TGTGCCAGCAGTTCCGGAGGCCGCTACGAGCAGTACTTC.

The gene calls are TRBV3-1 (or the pseudogene TRBV3-2) and TRBJ1-5; no clear D gene. Looked up from germline, CDR1 is LGHDT and CDR2 is YNNKEL (reference sequence). The CDR3 loop spans 13 amino acids. Trimming stripped 2 bases from V and 9 bases from J, with 11 bases between. CDR3 DNA: TGTGCCAGCAGCCAACTAGGGAGAGGGCCCCAGCATTTT. Its protein is CASSQLGRGPQHF.

The chain recombines TRBV14 with TRBJ1-1; D call uncertain. V was pared by 2 bases and J by 0 bases, with 7 bases between. Germline V gives CDR1 SGHDN, CDR2 FVKESK. The CDR3 loop spans 14 amino acids. CDR3: CASSQSPVNTEAFF. CDR3 nucleotides: TGTGCCAGCAGCCAATCACCAGTGAACACTGAAGCTTTCTTT.

This sequence joins TRBV7-6 and TRBJ1-2; 8 bases agree with TRBD1. CDR3 length equals 13 residues. The junction had 6 bases not matched to a gene; V was cut back by 5 bases and J by 7 bases. In germline, CDR1 is SGHVS, CDR2 FNYEAQ. CDR3: CASSRQGAGGYTF. CDR3 DNA sequence: TGTGCCAGCAGCCGTCAGGGGGCAGGTGGCTACACCTTC.

V usage is TRBV7-9 and J usage is TRBJ2-1; D might be TRBD1 (5 bases). Per germline, CDR1 SEHNR and CDR2 FQNEAQ (reference sequence). The V and J ends lost 1 base and 4 bases respectively, with 20 bases between them. This CDR3 comprises 18 residues. CDR3 sequence: CASSLGQLYPRWYNEQFF. The CDR3 region has the DNA TGTGCCAGCAGCTTAGGACAGCTGTACCCCCGGTGGTACAATGAGCAGTTCTTC.

This chain links TRBV29-1 with TRBJ2-1; TRBD2 matches at 7 bases. Per the germline V gene, CDR1 is SQVTM and CDR2 is ANQGSEA. V was pared by 5 bases and J by 4 bases, with 8 bases of the junction left unmatched. This CDR3 spans 14 amino acids. CDR3 sequence (DNA): TGCAGCGTTCTACTAGTGGGGGGGTACAATGAGCAGTTCTTC. This sequence encodes CSVLLVGGYNEQFF.

The chain has TRBV2 and TRBJ1-6; possibly TRBD1 for D (5 bases). V lost 6 bases and J 4 bases, leaving 13 bases between the germline ends. The CDR3 spans 15 residues. CDR1 SNHLY and CDR2 FYNNEI come from the germline V gene. CDR3 sequence (DNA): TGTGCCAGCAGGTTACAGGACGGTTATAATTCACCCCTCCACTTT. This translates into CASRLQDGYNSPLHF.